This TCR beta chain stems from a study of T cells expressing NK-cell markers. The overall study: Repertoire data for TCR beta were derived from sorted T cells (CD3+CD56+NKG2C+, CD3+CD56+NKG2C- and CD3+CD56-NKG2C+).

This CDR3 has 14 amino acids. Germline lookup yields CDR1 SNHLY and CDR2 FYNNEI. TCR beta cDNA was generated via 5'RACE template switching incorporating UMIs. From its re-call of the 5' RACE reads, TCRdb lists each CDR3 protein once, without DNA. Its table records 500,000 to 700,000 distinct CDR3 sequences. V gene TRBV2 combines with J gene TRBJ2-1; absent DNA, TCRdb's TRBD2 call cannot be checked. The sequenced sample consisted of blood T cells: a sorted CD56 or NKG2C T cell subset, CD4+ or CD8+ T cells, or bulk PBMC T cells (not recorded which). The receptor comes from a man in his late teens or twenties in good health. Here the CDR3 reads CASSESSSGNEQFF.